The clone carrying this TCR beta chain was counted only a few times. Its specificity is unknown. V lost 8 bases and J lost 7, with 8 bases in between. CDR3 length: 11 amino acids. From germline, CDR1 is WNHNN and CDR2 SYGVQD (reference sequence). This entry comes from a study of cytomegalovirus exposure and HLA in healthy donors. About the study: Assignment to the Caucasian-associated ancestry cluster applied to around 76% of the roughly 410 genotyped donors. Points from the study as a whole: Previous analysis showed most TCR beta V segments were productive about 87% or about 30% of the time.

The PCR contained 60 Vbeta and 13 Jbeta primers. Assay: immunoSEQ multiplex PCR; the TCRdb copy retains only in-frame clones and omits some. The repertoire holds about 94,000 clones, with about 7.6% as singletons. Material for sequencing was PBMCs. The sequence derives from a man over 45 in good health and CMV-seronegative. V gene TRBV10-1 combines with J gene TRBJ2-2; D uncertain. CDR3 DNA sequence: TGCGCCAGCGGTCTCGGCGGGGAGCTGTTTTTT. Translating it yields CASGLGGELFF.